This is a list of T cell receptor beta chains from one sample in a study of blood T cell repertoires in COVID-19. The protocol was immunoSEQ multiplex PCR, while the TCRdb copy is restricted to in-frame clones and leaves out a portion. The table has around 100,000 clones, around 82% seen once; the top ten hold 13%. Sequencing used peripheral blood. These receptors were obtained from a human donor in a cohort sampled during active or convalescent COVID-19. CDR3s include the opening cysteine and the closing phenylalanine or tryptophan. Fields, in order: J gene, V gene, clone size, D gene, CDR3 DNA, CDR3 protein. D genes are given only for firm matches. Clone size is stated in some rows and not others, as once, few, many or a class when expanded.

j_call: TRBJ1-5; v_call: TRBV24-1; clone_size: few; d_call: .; cdr3_nt: TGTGCCACCAGTGACCACTACAGGGAATGCAATCAGCCCCAGCATTTT; cdr3_aa: CATSDHYRECNQPQHF
j_call: TRBJ1-1; v_call: TRBV5-1; clone_size: .; d_call: TRBD1; cdr3_nt: TGCGCCAGCAGCTCGTACAGGGGGGATACTGAAGCTTTCTTT; cdr3_aa: CASSSYRGDTEAFF
j_call: TRBJ1-1; v_call: TRBV3-1/TRBV3-2; clone_size: once; d_call: TRBD1; cdr3_nt: TGTGCCAGCAGCCAAGAGGGGGACAGGGGAGATGAAGCTTTCTTT; cdr3_aa: CASSQEGDRGDEAFF
j_call: TRBJ2-5; v_call: TRBV5-1; clone_size: .; d_call: .; cdr3_nt: TGCGCCAGCAGCTTTTCCGGGGGAAGGGAGACCCAGTACTTC; cdr3_aa: CASSFSGGRETQYF
j_call: TRBJ2-6; v_call: TRBV6-2/TRBV6-3; clone_size: .; d_call: .; cdr3_nt: TGTGCCAGCAGTTCCCGGAGTTCCCTTGGGGCCAACGTCCTGACTTTC; cdr3_aa: CASSSRSSLGANVLTF
j_call: TRBJ1-2; v_call: TRBV18; clone_size: .; d_call: .; cdr3_nt: TGTGCCAGCTCACCAAGTTTAGTGGACTACTATGGCTACACCTTC; cdr3_aa: CASSPSLVDYYGYTF
j_call: TRBJ1-3; v_call: TRBV28; clone_size: .; d_call: .; cdr3_nt: TGTGCCAGCAGCGGTTGGGCAGCCTCAAGGAGGGGAAACACCATATATTTT; cdr3_aa: CASSGWAASRRGNTIYF
j_call: TRBJ1-5; v_call: TRBV27; clone_size: .; d_call: .; cdr3_nt: TGTGCCAGCAGTTCCTGGGCGCTCAATCAGCCCCAGCATTTT; cdr3_aa: CASSSWALNQPQHF
j_call: TRBJ2-7; v_call: TRBV24-1; clone_size: .; d_call: .; cdr3_nt: TGTGCCACCAGTGACCTAGGCTCCTACGAGCAGTACTTC; cdr3_aa: CATSDLGSYEQYF
j_call: TRBJ1-5; v_call: TRBV3-1/TRBV3-2; clone_size: .; d_call: .; cdr3_nt: TGTGCCAGCAGCAAACAGGGATTCATTCAGCCCCAGCATTTT; cdr3_aa: CASSKQGFIQPQHF
j_call: TRBJ2-1; v_call: TRBV3-1/TRBV3-2; clone_size: .; d_call: TRBD2; cdr3_nt: TGTGCCAGCATAGGGGCGGGGGGCTCGCATGAGCAGTTCTTC; cdr3_aa: CASIGAGGSHEQFF
j_call: TRBJ1-1; v_call: TRBV7-9; clone_size: .; d_call: .; cdr3_nt: TGTGCCAGCACCCCGCAAAGCATGAACACTGAAGCTTTCTTT; cdr3_aa: CASTPQSMNTEAFF
j_call: TRBJ2-3; v_call: TRBV14; clone_size: .; d_call: .; cdr3_nt: TGTGCCAGCAGCCAAGTGGGGGGATTCACAGATACGCAGTATTTT; cdr3_aa: CASSQVGGFTDTQYF
j_call: TRBJ1-2; v_call: TRBV7-8; clone_size: .; d_call: .; cdr3_nt: TGTGCCAGCAGCTTAGGGAAACGAGGCGGCTACACCTTC; cdr3_aa: CASSLGKRGGYTF
j_call: TRBJ1-6; v_call: TRBV5-1; clone_size: few; d_call: .; cdr3_nt: TGCGCCAGCAAGGACATCAGGAGCTCCTATAATTCACCCCTCCACTTT; cdr3_aa: CASKDIRSSYNSPLHF
j_call: TRBJ2-7; v_call: TRBV11-1; clone_size: once; d_call: .; cdr3_nt: TGTGCCAGCAGCTTAGACCGGGATCTCGAGCAGTACTTC; cdr3_aa: CASSLDRDLEQYF
j_call: TRBJ2-7; v_call: TRBV10-3; clone_size: once; d_call: .; cdr3_nt: TGTGCCATCACAACAGGGCCCTACGAGCAGTACTTC; cdr3_aa: CAITTGPYEQYF
j_call: TRBJ1-1; v_call: TRBV18; clone_size: few; d_call: .; cdr3_nt: TGTGCCAGCTCACCACGGGCGGGTATAGGGAACACTGAAGCTTTCTTT; cdr3_aa: CASSPRAGIGNTEAFF
j_call: TRBJ2-2; v_call: TRBV2; clone_size: once; d_call: .; cdr3_nt: TGTGCCAGCAGCTCCCAGCGGCTGGAGCAGTTTTTT; cdr3_aa: CASSSQRLEQFF
j_call: TRBJ1-5; v_call: TRBV6-6; clone_size: .; d_call: TRBD1; cdr3_nt: TGTGCCAGCATCCAGGACAGGGTCCACAATCAGCCCCAGCATTTT; cdr3_aa: CASIQDRVHNQPQHF
j_call: TRBJ2-1; v_call: TRBV7-2; clone_size: .; d_call: TRBD2; cdr3_nt: TGTGCCAGCAGCTCCTTTTTGCTAGCGGGGCAAAACAATGAGCAGTTCTTC; cdr3_aa: CASSSFLLAGQNNEQFF
j_call: TRBJ2-5; v_call: TRBV19; clone_size: .; d_call: TRBD1; cdr3_nt: TGTGCCAGTCACCCGACAGGGGGAGAGACCCAGTACTTC; cdr3_aa: CASHPTGGETQYF
j_call: TRBJ1-2; v_call: TRBV11-3; clone_size: few; d_call: .; cdr3_nt: TGTGCCAGCAGCTTAGGCGGGGGGGGCCACGGCTACACCTTC; cdr3_aa: CASSLGGGGHGYTF
j_call: TRBJ2-1; v_call: TRBV11-3; clone_size: .; d_call: .; cdr3_nt: TGTGCCAGCAGCTTAACGGGTAATGAGCAGTTCTTC; cdr3_aa: CASSLTGNEQFF
j_call: TRBJ1-5; v_call: TRBV15; clone_size: .; d_call: .; cdr3_nt: TGTGCCACCAGCAGAGATGAGGGGAGGTGGGAGCCCCAGCATTTT; cdr3_aa: CATSRDEGRWEPQHF
j_call: TRBJ1-3; v_call: TRBV2; clone_size: .; d_call: .; cdr3_nt: TGTGCCAGCAGTGTGGAGGGCTTTGGAAACACCATATATTTT; cdr3_aa: CASSVEGFGNTIYF
j_call: TRBJ2-7; v_call: TRBV19; clone_size: .; d_call: .; cdr3_nt: TGTGCCAGTACTAAAACAGCACTGACCTACGAGCAGTACTTC; cdr3_aa: CASTKTALTYEQYF
j_call: TRBJ1-5; v_call: TRBV19; clone_size: .; d_call: .; cdr3_nt: TGTGCCAGCTCCGGGACACGTTTTGCTCAGCCCCAGCATTTT; cdr3_aa: CASSGTRFAQPQHF
j_call: TRBJ2-7; v_call: TRBV29-1; clone_size: .; d_call: .; cdr3_nt: TGCAGCGTTGACCCCAGGGCGGGAGAGCAGTACTTC; cdr3_aa: CSVDPRAGEQYF
j_call: TRBJ1-5; v_call: TRBV11-2; clone_size: few; d_call: .; cdr3_nt: TGTGCCAGCAGTCTAGCGGGCCAGCCCCAGCATTTT; cdr3_aa: CASSLAGQPQHF